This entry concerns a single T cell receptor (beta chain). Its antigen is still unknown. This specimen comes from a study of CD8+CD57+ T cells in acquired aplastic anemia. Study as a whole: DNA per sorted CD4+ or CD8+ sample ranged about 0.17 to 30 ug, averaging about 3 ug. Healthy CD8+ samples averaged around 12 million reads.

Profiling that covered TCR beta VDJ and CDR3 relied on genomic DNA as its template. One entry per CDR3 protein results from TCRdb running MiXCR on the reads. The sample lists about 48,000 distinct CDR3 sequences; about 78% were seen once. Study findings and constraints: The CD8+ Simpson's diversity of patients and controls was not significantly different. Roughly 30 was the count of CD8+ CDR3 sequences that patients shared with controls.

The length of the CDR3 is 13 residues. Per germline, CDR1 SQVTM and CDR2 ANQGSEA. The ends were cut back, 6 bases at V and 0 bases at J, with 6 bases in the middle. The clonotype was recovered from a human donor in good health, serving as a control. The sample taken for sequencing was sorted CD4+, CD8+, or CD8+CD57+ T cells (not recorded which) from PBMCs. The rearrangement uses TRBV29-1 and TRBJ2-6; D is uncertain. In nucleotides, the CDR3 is TGCAGCGTGGGTTTCTCTGGGGCCAACGTCCTGACTTTC. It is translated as CSVGFSGANVLTF.